This TCR beta chain was observed in a study of cytomegalovirus exposure and HLA in healthy donors. J lost 0 bases, V lost 3 bases, and 3 bases had no gene match. CDR3 size: 15 residues. Germline V CDR1 and CDR2: MNHNS, SASEGT. This clone occurred a few times. The data were produced by immunoSEQ multiplex PCR, yet TCRdb's version contains in-frame clones alone and is incomplete. The data show 60,000 to 70,000 clones, almost 95% seen once. This clonotype originated in a man between 18 and 35 years old in good health and CMV-seropositive. Sequenced: PBMCs. This chain uses TRBV6-1 with TRBJ2-3; 7 nucleotides align to TRBD2. CDR3 protein: CASSEVGGSTDTQYF. CDR3 nucleotide sequence: TGTGCCAGCAGTGAGGTGGGGGGGAGCACAGATACGCAGTATTTT.